A selection of T cell receptor beta chains follows, all from one sample in a study of HIV-infected patients and healthy controls. One entry per CDR3 protein results from TCRdb running MiXCR on the 5' RACE reads. The table lists roughly 18,000 distinct CDR3 sequences, roughly 19% of them singletons, with approximately 35% in the top ten. Sequencing input: CD8+ T cells from blood. Receptors were obtained from a human donor in good health. Each CDR3 is given with its conserved first and last residue. A D gene is named only where the DNA matches it firmly. Clone sizes are given selectively: once, few, many, or a class where the clone is expanded.

TGTGCCAGCAGACTTACTAGCGGGGGTCACAATGAGCAGTTCTTC	CASRLTSGGHNEQFF	few	TRBV5-5	15	TRBD2	TRBJ2-1
TGCGCCAGCAGCCAAGTCGGGACAGGAGAAATTTATGAGCAGTTCTTC	CASSQVGTGEIYEQFF	medium-sized	TRBV4-1	16	TRBD1	TRBJ2-1
TGTGCCAGCAGTTCGCTCATGGGACAGTCCTACGAGCAGTACTTC	CASSSLMGQSYEQYF	.	TRBV27	15	TRBD1	TRBJ2-7
TGTGCAAGTCGCTTCACCCCGGGCCAGCAAGAGACCCAGTACTTC	CASRFTPGQQETQYF	many	TRBV12-2	15	.	TRBJ2-5
TGTGCCAGCAGCTTAGGTGGGCAGGGGAATAATGAGCAGTTCTTC	CASSLGGQGNNEQFF	.	TRBV7-9	15	.	TRBJ2-1
TGTGCCAGCACCACAGGGGGCGGCGGCTACACCTTC	CASTTGGGGYTF	.	TRBV27	12	TRBD1	TRBJ1-2
TGTGCCAGCAGTTACTATCGACAGGGAAAAGCTTTCTTT	CASSYYRQGKAFF	medium-sized	TRBV6-5	13	TRBD1	TRBJ1-1
TGCGCCAGCAGCCAAGAATCTGGGCAAGCAGGCTCCTATAATTCACCCCTCCACTTT	CASSQESGQAGSYNSPLHF	.	TRBV4-1	19	.	TRBJ1-6
TGCGCCAGCAGCCAAGTAGGGGCGGAAAACTATGGCTACACCTTC	CASSQVGAENYGYTF	many	TRBV4-3	15	.	TRBJ1-2
TGTGCCAGCACCCAGGGGACCCTTAATGAAAAACTGTTTTTT	CASTQGTLNEKLFF	.	TRBV7-9	14	.	TRBJ1-4
TGTGCCAGCAGTCCTTTAGCGGGGGGGGAAGATACGCAGTATTTT	CASSPLAGGEDTQYF	few	TRBV6-5	15	TRBD2	TRBJ2-3
TGTGCCAGCAGTTACCCCCCCGTGGGCGGGGGCCTTACGCAGTATTTT	CASSYPPVGGGLTQYF	.	TRBV6-2/TRBV6-3	16	.	TRBJ2-3
TGTGCCAGCAGACAGGGGGGGACCGGGGAGCTGTTTTTT	CASRQGGTGELFF	many	TRBV27	13	.	TRBJ2-2
TGTGCCAGCAGTACCGGGACAGGGTATGGCTACACCTTC	CASSTGTGYGYTF	.	TRBV6-6	13	TRBD1	TRBJ1-2
TGCAGTGCTAGAGATCGTCAAAACACCGGGGAGCTGTTTTTT	CSARDRQNTGELFF	.	TRBV20-1	14	.	TRBJ2-2
TGTGCCAGCAGCGTGGGACAGGGCGATCAGCCCCAGCATTTT	CASSVGQGDQPQHF	many	TRBV9	14	TRBD1	TRBJ1-5